This entry concerns a single TCR beta chain. The antigen this receptor binds is unknown. Within one base of it there is no much larger clone, and no base qualities were kept. The data were taken from a study of T-cell memory formation after mild COVID-19 (dated by TCRdb to about 2021). With respect to the entire study: Most TCR sequence clusters were specific to one of the two donors. In a couple of donors, T-cell clones that expanded and contracted after mild COVID-19 were followed by sequencing TCRalpha and TCRbeta repertoires longitudinally. Two young, previously healthy adult volunteers, one female and one male, were included in the cohort. Overall study results and their limits: Only a couple of mild cases were covered in the study, and larger cohorts including severe cases with pre-infection samples were considered necessary. Contracting CD4+ clones turned up mainly in the CM and EM memory subsets, whereas EMRA was where CD8+ clones were enriched. The detection of some responding clones in pre-infection memory suggests that pre-existing cross-reactive memory T cells joined the SARS-CoV-2 response. Whether the second-wave clones peaking on day 37 were SARS-CoV-2 specific was not confirmed. Clones contracting from day 15 to 85 had balanced CD4/CD8 phenotypes, while a second wave expanding from day 15 to 37 was biased towards CD4+.

Sequenced on an Illumina NovaSeq 6000. TCRalpha and TCRbeta cDNA libraries were built by 5'RACE with constant-segment primers, adding sample barcodes and unique molecular identifiers. Trizol reagent was used to extract RNA from every sample. Libraries were amplified in two PCR steps, with a second sample barcode and Illumina TruSeq adapters added in the second step. Sequencing of libraries was performed on an Illumina NovaSeq with 2 x 150 bp paired-end reads. As for the original processing: The reads were demultiplexed and collapsed into UMI-guided consensus sequences using migec v1.2.7. With mixcr v2.1.11, UMI consensuses were aligned to TRA and TRB V and J templates and assembled into clonotypes. A clonotype was counted as expanded or contracted only if both edgeR and NoisET called the change significant, with noise models trained on biological replicates. For edgeR calls, a false discovery rate-adjusted p below 0.01 and a log2 fold-change threshold of 1 were applied. As an exploratory analysis of dynamics, PCA with hierarchical clustering was applied to max-normalized trajectories of the 1000 most abundant clonotypes. Separately sequenced CD4+ and CD8+ repertoires were used to assign a CD4 or CD8 phenotype to each responding clone. TCRdb ran its own pipeline on the public reads, namely fastp trimming at Q25 and MiXCR clone calling, and kept in-frame beta chains. Identical CDR3 protein sequences are pooled into one entry, listed with their most common genes and DNA. TCRdb, not the original authors, processed these V and J calls. The sample table records tens of thousands of distinct CDR3 sequences; 7.4% of these occur just once. 12% to 15% of the sample lies in the top ten.

Ficoll-Paque density gradient centrifugation was the method used to isolate PBMCs. Sequencing was performed on PBMCs or a T cell subset sorted from them (not recorded which). The receptor was isolated from an adult woman who had mild COVID-19 (a few samples of this study predate the infection). The sample titles of this study are shuffled in the database, so cell type and time point are left out; the donor was told from shared clones.

The DNA sequence is given as TGTGCCATCAGTGAGGTCCTGTACGAGCAGTACTTC. Its translation reads: CAISEVLYEQYF. The chain is encoded by TRBV10-3 joined to TRBJ2-7; confidence is insufficient to name the D gene. Between the V and J ends, shortened by 2 bases and 4 bases respectively, the junction contains 6 bases. Reading the germline V gene gives CDR1 ENHRY and CDR2 SYGVKD. Measured from the cysteine to the phenylalanine, the CDR3 is 12 residues long. Only the CDR3 region is kept as DNA, spanning 36 bases read in frame from base 1.